This is a list of T cell receptor beta chains from one sample in a study of blood T cell repertoires in COVID-19. The repertoire was sequenced with immunoSEQ multiplex PCR; TCRdb's copy has only in-frame clones and lacks some. Of hundreds of thousands of clones in the sample, approximately 80% were seen once. The sample comprised PBMCs or T cells enriched from blood (not recorded which). Receptors originate from a man aged 30 to 39 with acute COVID-19. Both conserved end residues are part of each CDR3. Fields, in order: V gene, clone size, D gene, J gene, CDR3 protein, CDR3 DNA. D genes are given only for firm matches. A clone size is listed for some rows: how often the clone was seen (once, few, many), or a class if it is expanded.

TRBV7-2	NA	NA	TRBJ1-1	CASSPLPQWTEAFF	TGTGCCAGCAGCCCCCTCCCCCAGTGGACTGAAGCTTTCTTT
TRBV5-5	NA	NA	TRBJ1-1	CASSQTINTEAFF	TGTGCCAGCAGCCAAACAATAAACACTGAAGCTTTCTTT
TRBV9	once	NA	TRBJ1-1	CASSPLDTTEAFF	TGTGCCAGCAGCCCTCTGGACACGACTGAAGCTTTCTTT
TRBV18	NA	TRBD1	TRBJ2-7	CASSPPTGGSSYEQYF	TGTGCCAGCTCACCACCGACAGGGGGGAGCTCCTACGAGCAGTACTTC
TRBV3-1/TRBV3-2	NA	TRBD2	TRBJ2-1	CASSQEAGVYEQFF	TGTGCCAGCAGCCAGGAAGCGGGGGTGTATGAGCAGTTCTTC
TRBV10-3	NA	NA	TRBJ1-1	CAISGREGSTEAFF	TGTGCCATCAGTGGCAGGGAGGGGAGCACTGAAGCTTTCTTT
TRBV18	NA	NA	TRBJ1-6	CASSPKSGVNSPLHF	TGTGCCAGCTCACCCAAGTCAGGGGTTAATTCACCCCTCCACTTT
TRBV6-5	NA	NA	TRBJ1-2	CASSRQSYGYTF	TGTGCCAGCAGTCGACAGTCCTATGGCTACACCTTC
TRBV12-3/TRBV12-4	NA	NA	TRBJ1-1	CASSLRGTTEAFF	TGTGCCAGCAGTTTACGGGGAACCACTGAAGCTTTCTTT
TRBV19	NA	TRBD1	TRBJ1-6	CASSNRGHNSPLHF	TGTGCCAGTAGCAACAGGGGGCATAATTCACCCCTCCACTTT
TRBV3-1/TRBV3-2	NA	TRBD1	TRBJ1-2	CASSHTGEDGYTF	TGTGCCAGCAGCCACACAGGGGAGGATGGCTACACCTTC
TRBV9	NA	TRBD2	TRBJ2-2	CASSVDGTIHTGELFF	TGTGCCAGCAGCGTGGACGGGACTATCCACACCGGGGAGCTGTTTTTT
TRBV6-5	NA	NA	TRBJ2-5	CAVWDLQETQYF	TGTGCCGTCTGGGACTTACAAGAGACCCAGTACTTC
TRBV6-5	NA	TRBD1	TRBJ1-2	CASSSGTGINGYTF	TGTGCCAGCAGTTCCGGGACAGGGATAAATGGCTACACCTTC
TRBV15	few	NA	TRBJ1-5	CATSKTSSNQPQHF	TGTGCCACCAGCAAGACAAGTTCGAATCAGCCCCAGCATTTT
TRBV3-1/TRBV3-2	NA	NA	TRBJ2-2	CASSQVRTGELFF	TGTGCCAGCAGCCAAGTCAGAACCGGGGAGCTGTTTTTT
TRBV7-6	NA	TRBD2	TRBJ2-5	CASSLGTSGAAETQYF	TGTGCCAGCAGCTTAGGAACGAGCGGGGCGGCGGAGACCCAGTACTTC
TRBV27	NA	NA	TRBJ1-2	CASSLSEPLSYGYTF	TGTGCCAGCAGTTTATCTGAGCCCCTAAGCTATGGCTACACCTTC
TRBV10-3	NA	TRBD1	TRBJ1-1	CAISDPQGGRNEAFF	TGTGCCATCAGTGACCCACAGGGGGGCCGGAATGAAGCTTTCTTT
TRBV7-3	NA	TRBD1	TRBJ1-6	CASSSATGWNSPLHF	TGTGCCAGCAGCTCCGCGACAGGGTGGAATTCACCCCTCCACTTT
TRBV12-5	NA	NA	TRBJ1-1	CASGLGRGTEAFF	TGTGCTAGTGGTCTGGGCAGGGGCACTGAAGCTTTCTTT
TRBV13	NA	NA	TRBJ2-1	CASSLGQGGNEQFF	TGTGCCAGCAGCTTAGGGCAGGGTGGAAATGAGCAGTTCTTC
TRBV6-1	NA	NA	TRBJ1-1	CASSDLRGGTEAFF	TGTGCCAGCAGTGATCTCAGGGGTGGAACTGAAGCTTTCTTT
TRBV2	NA	NA	TRBJ1-5	CASSRGQPQHF	TGTGCCAGCAGTAGGGGTCAGCCCCAGCATTTT
TRBV10-3	NA	TRBD1	TRBJ2-1	CAISGTGFEQFF	TGTGCCATCAGCGGGACAGGGTTTGAGCAGTTCTTC
TRBV27	few	NA	TRBJ2-3	CASRGAVVNAQYF	TGTGCCAGCAGAGGGGCGGTGGTTAACGCGCAGTATTTT
TRBV18	NA	NA	TRBJ1-2	CASSPPGPLRDTF	TGTGCCAGCTCACCACCGGGTCCTCTTCGGGACACCTTC
TRBV12-3/TRBV12-4	NA	NA	TRBJ1-2	CASTLGGQYGYTF	TGTGCCAGCACCTTGGGCGGGCAGTATGGCTACACCTTC
TRBV24-1	NA	NA	TRBJ1-2	CATSDSTHNYGYTF	TGTGCCACCAGTGATTCCACACATAACTATGGCTACACCTTC
TRBV9	NA	NA	TRBJ1-1	CASSGSTVTEAFF	TGTGCCAGCAGCGGCTCTACGGTCACTGAAGCTTTCTTT
TRBV5-1	once	NA	TRBJ2-5	CASSLAGVRARQETQYF	TGCGCCAGCAGCTTGGCGGGGGTCCGGGCAAGACAAGAGACCCAGTACTTC
TRBV9	few	TRBD1	TRBJ2-7	CASSVAAEGQGEQYF	TGTGCCAGCAGCGTAGCAGCGGAGGGACAGGGGGAGCAGTACTTC
TRBV5-5	NA	TRBD1	TRBJ2-2	CASSLRAGQGTGELFF	TGTGCCAGCAGCCTACGGGCGGGACAGGGAACCGGGGAGCTGTTTTTT
TRBV3-1/TRBV3-2	NA	TRBD1	TRBJ1-6	CASSRGTGRSPLHF	TGTGCCAGCAGCCGTGGGACAGGGAGATCACCCCTCCACTTT
TRBV18	NA	NA	TRBJ1-4	CASSPRGNEKLFF	TGTGCCAGCTCACCCAGGGGTAATGAAAAACTGTTTTTT
TRBV5-1	NA	TRBD2	TRBJ2-7	CASSPLGLAGGNPYEQYF	TGCGCCAGCAGCCCCCTCGGACTAGCGGGGGGGAACCCCTACGAGCAGTACTTC
TRBV6-1	NA	NA	TRBJ1-2	CASSEARRDYGYTF	TGTGCCAGCAGTGAAGCCCGCCGGGACTATGGCTACACCTTC
TRBV5-4	NA	TRBD1	TRBJ1-6	CASGQGLNSPLHF	TGTGCCAGCGGACAGGGTCTTAATTCACCCCTCCACTTT
TRBV19	NA	NA	TRBJ1-5	CASSIRAGQPQHF	TGTGCCAGTAGTATCAGGGCTGGGCAGCCCCAGCATTTT
TRBV6-5	NA	NA	TRBJ2-1	CAARALGSEQFF	TGTGCCGCCCGGGCCCTCGGGAGTGAGCAGTTCTTC
TRBV9	few	NA	TRBJ1-2	CASSVDVMEGIGGYTF	TGTGCCAGCAGCGTAGATGTCATGGAGGGAATCGGTGGCTACACCTTC
TRBV2	NA	TRBD1	TRBJ1-4	CASSGTGVSNEKLFF	TGTGCCAGCAGTGGGACAGGGGTCTCTAATGAAAAACTGTTTTTT
TRBV2	NA	NA	TRBJ1-1	CASSSRGNTEAFF	TGTGCCAGCAGTAGCAGGGGAAACACTGAAGCTTTCTTT
TRBV6-4	few	TRBD2	TRBJ2-3	CASSDSGGSDTQYF	TGTGCCAGCAGTGACTCGGGGGGGTCAGATACGCAGTATTTT